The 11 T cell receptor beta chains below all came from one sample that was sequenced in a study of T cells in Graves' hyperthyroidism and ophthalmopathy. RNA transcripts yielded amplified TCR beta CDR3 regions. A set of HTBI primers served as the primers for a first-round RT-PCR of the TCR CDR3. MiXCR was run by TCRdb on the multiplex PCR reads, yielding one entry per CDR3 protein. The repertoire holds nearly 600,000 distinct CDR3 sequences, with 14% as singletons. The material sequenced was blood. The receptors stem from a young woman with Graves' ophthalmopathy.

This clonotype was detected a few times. The CDR3 loop is CAWRWPGDYEQYF. CDR3 bases: TGTGCCTGGAGATGGCCAGGGGACTACGAGCAGTACTTC. The chain combines TRBV30 with TRBJ2-7, with D possibly being TRBD1 (6 bases). This CDR3 region has 13 residues. The V gene's germline CDR1 is GTSNPN and CDR2 SVGIG (reference sequence). V gave up 3 bases and J gave up 3 bases, with 12 bases separating them.

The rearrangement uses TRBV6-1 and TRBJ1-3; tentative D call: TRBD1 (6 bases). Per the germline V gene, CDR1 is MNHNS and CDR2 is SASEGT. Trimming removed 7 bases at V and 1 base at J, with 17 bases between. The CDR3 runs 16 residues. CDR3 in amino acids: CASTTGPSHSGNTIYF. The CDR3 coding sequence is TGTGCCAGCACTACAGGGCCCTCACATTCTGGAAACACCATATATTTT.

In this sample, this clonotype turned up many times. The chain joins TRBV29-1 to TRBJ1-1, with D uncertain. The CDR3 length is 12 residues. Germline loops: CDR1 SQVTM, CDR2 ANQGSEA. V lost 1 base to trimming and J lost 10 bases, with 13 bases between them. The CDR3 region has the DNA TGCAGCGTTGAAGGCCTCTCCGAAGGAGCTTTCTTT. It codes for CSVEGLSEGAFF.

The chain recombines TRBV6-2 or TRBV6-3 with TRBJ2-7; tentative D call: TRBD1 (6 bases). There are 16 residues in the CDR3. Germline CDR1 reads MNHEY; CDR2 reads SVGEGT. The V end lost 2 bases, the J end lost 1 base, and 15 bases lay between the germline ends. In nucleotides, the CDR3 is TGTGCCAGCAGTTACCCGTGGGACATCCGTTCCTACGAGCAGTACTTC. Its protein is CASSYPWDIRSYEQYF.

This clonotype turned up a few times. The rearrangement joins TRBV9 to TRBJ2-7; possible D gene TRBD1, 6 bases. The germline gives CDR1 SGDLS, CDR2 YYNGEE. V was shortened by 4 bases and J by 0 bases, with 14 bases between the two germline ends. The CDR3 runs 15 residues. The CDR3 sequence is CASSSTGTTSYEQYF. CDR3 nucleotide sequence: TGTGCCAGCAGCTCCACCGGGACAACCTCCTACGAGCAGTACTTC.

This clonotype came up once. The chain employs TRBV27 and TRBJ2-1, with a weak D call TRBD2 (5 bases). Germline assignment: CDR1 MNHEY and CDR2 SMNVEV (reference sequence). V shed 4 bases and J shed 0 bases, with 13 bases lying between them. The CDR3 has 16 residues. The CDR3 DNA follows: TGTGCCAGCAGTTCGCCGACGGGAAGCTCCTACAATGAGCAGTTCTTC. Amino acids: CASSSPTGSSYNEQFF.

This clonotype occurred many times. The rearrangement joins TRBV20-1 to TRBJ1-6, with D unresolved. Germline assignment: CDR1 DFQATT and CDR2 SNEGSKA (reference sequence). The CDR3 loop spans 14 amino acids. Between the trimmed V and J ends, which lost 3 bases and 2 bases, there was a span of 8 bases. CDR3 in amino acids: CSASLGPYNSPLHF. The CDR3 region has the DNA TGCAGTGCTAGCCTTGGACCCTATAATTCACCCCTCCACTTT.

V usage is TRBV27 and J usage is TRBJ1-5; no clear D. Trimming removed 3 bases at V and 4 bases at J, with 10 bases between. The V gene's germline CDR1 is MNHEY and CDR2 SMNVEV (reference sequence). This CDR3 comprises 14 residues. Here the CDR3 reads CASSLVGFNQPQHF. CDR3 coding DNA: TGTGCCAGCAGTTTGGTCGGGTTTAATCAGCCCCAGCATTTT.

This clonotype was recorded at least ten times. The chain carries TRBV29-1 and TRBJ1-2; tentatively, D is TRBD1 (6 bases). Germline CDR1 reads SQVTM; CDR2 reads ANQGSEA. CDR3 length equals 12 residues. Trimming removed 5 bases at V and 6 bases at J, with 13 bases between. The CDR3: CSVSKTGDGYTF. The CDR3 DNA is TGCAGCGTTAGTAAGACAGGAGATGGCTACACCTTC.

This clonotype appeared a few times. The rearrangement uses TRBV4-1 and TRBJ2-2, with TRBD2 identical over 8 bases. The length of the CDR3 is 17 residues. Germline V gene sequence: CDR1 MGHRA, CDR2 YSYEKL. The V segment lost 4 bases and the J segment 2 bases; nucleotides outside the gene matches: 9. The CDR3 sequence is CASSPVLAVVNTGELFF. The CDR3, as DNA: TGCGCCAGCAGCCCCGTACTAGCGGTTGTAAACACCGGGGAGCTGTTTTTT.

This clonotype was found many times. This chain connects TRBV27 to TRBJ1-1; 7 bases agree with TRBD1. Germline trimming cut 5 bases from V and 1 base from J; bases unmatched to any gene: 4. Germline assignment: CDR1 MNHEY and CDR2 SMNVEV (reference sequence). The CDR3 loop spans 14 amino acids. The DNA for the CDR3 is TGTGCCAGCAGTGGGACAGCGACGAACACTGAAGCTTTCTTT. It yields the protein CASSGTATNTEAFF.